This TCR beta chain was observed in a study of blood T cell repertoires in COVID-19. Losses at the gene ends were 0 bases for V and 4 bases for J; bases not matched to a gene: 9. This CDR3 is built from 17 residues. In germline, CDR1 is LGHDT, CDR2 YNNKEL (reference sequence). Assay: immunoSEQ multiplex PCR; the TCRdb copy retains only in-frame clones and omits some. This sample carries more than 45,000 clones, approximately 88% of them seen once, and the ten largest clones take 27%. The sequenced sample consisted of peripheral blood. This receptor was taken from a human donor in a cohort sampled during active COVID-19. The chain carries TRBV3-1 (or the pseudogene TRBV3-2) and TRBJ2-3, with TRBD1 matching over 8 bases. CDR3 sequence reads: CASSQENNRGFADTQYF. Here the CDR3 DNA reads TGTGCCAGCAGCCAAGAAAATAACAGGGGGTTCGCAGATACGCAGTATTTT.